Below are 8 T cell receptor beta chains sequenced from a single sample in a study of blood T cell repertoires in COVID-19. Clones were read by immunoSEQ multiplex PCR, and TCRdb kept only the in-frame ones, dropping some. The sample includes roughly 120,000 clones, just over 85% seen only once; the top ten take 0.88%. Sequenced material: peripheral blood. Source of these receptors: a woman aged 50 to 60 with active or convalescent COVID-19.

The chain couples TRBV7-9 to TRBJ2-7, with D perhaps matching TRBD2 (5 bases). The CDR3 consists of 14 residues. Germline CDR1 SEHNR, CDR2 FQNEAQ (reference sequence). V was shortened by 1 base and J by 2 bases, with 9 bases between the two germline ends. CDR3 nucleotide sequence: TGTGCCAGCAGCTTAGGCGGGCACACCTACGAGCAGTACTTC. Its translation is CASSLGGHTYEQYF.

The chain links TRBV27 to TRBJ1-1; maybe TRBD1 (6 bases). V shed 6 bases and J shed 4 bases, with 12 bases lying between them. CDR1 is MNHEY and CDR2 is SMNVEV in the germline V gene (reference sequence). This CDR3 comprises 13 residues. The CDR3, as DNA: TGTGCCAGCAGACGTACAGGGCTCACTGAAGCTTTCTTT. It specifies CASRRTGLTEAFF.

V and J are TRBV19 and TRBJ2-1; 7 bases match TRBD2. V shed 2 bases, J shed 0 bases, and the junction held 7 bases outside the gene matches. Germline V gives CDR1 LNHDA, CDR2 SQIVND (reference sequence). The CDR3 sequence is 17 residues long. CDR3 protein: CASSIWWGGSSYNEQFF. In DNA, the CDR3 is TGTGCCAGTAGTATATGGTGGGGCGGGAGCTCCTACAATGAGCAGTTCTTC.

The CDR3 DNA is TGCGCCAGCAGTTTAGCCGGGACTAGCGGGACAGATACGCAGTATTTT. Translation gives CASSLAGTSGTDTQYF. This chain uses TRBV5-1 with TRBJ2-3; TRBD2 matches 12 bases. With 5 bases clipped from V and 3 bases from J, the junction kept 7 bases outside the gene matches. CDR1 is SGHRS, CDR2 YFSETQ, per germline. The CDR3 is made up of 16 amino acids.

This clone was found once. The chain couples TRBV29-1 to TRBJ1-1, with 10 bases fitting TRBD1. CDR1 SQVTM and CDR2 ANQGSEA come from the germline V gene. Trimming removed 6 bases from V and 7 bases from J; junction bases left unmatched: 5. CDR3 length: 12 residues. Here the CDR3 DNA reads TGCAGCGTAGACAGGGGGCGAAGTGAAGCTTTCTTT. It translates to CSVDRGRSEAFF. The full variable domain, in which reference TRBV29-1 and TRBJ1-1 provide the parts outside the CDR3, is SAVISQKPSRDICQRGTSLTIQCQVDSQVTMMFWYRQQPGQSLTLIATANQGSEATYESGFVIDKFPISRPNLTFSTLTVSNMSPEDSSIYLCSVDRGRSEAFFGQGTRLTVV.

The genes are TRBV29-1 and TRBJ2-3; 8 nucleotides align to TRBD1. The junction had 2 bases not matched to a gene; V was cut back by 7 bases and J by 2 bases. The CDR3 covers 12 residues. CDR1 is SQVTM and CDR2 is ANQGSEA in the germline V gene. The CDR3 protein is CSADRATDTQYF. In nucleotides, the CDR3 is TGCAGCGCGGACAGGGCCACAGATACGCAGTATTTT.

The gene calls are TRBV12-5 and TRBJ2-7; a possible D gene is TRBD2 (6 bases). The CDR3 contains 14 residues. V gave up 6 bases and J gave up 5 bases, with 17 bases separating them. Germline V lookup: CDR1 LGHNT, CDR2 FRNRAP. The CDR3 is CASGPRGTPDEQYF. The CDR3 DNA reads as TGTGCTAGTGGCCCCCGGGGGACCCCCGACGAGCAGTACTTC.

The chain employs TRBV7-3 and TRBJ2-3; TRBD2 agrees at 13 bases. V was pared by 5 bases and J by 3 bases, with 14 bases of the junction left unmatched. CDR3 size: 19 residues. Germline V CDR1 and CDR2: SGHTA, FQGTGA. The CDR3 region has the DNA TGTGCCAGCAGCCCCTCTCGACTAGCGGGAGGAGGGGTGACAGATACGCAGTATTTT. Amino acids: CASSPSRLAGGGVTDTQYF.